This T cell receptor (beta chain) was sequenced in a study of shared clonotypes between healthy human individuals. Overall study findings and caveats: Naive subsets tended to show greater estimated richness than memory subsets. A reduction in generation probabilities was seen for non-shared clonotypes relative to those shared by all four donors.

Across several immunoSEQ plates, the genomic DNA of each subset was split evenly. The table came from immunoSEQ multiplex PCR; TCRdb's copy has only in-frame clones and leaves some out. The profile covers a few million clones, with just over 90% appearing a single time and 0.39% taken by the ten largest. Germline V gene data show CDR1 as SGHVS and CDR2 as FNYEAQ. The CDR3 consists of 17 residues. Trimming stripped 5 bases from V and 6 bases from J, with 24 bases between. On this clone: What it binds is not known.

The receptor's source is a man aged 18 to 29 in good health. Some clones in this sample may be carry-over from other donors' samples. Sequencing used naive CD4+ T cells from PBMCs. Subset denoted: CD45RA+ positively selected. The rearrangement joins TRBV7-6 to TRBJ2-3; D unclear. CDR3 sequence: CASSNPFAVGYSDTQYF. As DNA, the CDR3 is TGTGCCAGCAGCAACCCGTTTGCGGTGGGATATTCTGATACGCAGTATTTT.